One sample yielded the 20 T cell receptor beta chains listed below, sequenced in a study of molecular identifiers for immune sequencing clone quantification. TCRdb ran MiXCR on the PCR reads and lists one entry per CDR3 protein. The table has 300,000 to 350,000 distinct CDR3 sequences, roughly a fifth seen once. The source material was naive CD8+ T cells from blood, with Jurkat cell RNA spiked in. The subset: FACS-sorted CD8+CD4-CCR7+CD45RA+ naive T cells. The receptor set was obtained from a human donor in good health. Some libraries in this study had Jurkat cell RNA spiked in.

This clonotype has only a few counts. The rearrangement uses TRBV9 and TRBJ2-2; D call uncertain. Looked up from germline, CDR1 is SGDLS and CDR2 is YYNGEE. CDR3 length: 16 amino acids. Trimming stripped 1 base from V and 0 bases from J, with 10 bases between. The CDR3 bases are TGTGCCAGCAGCGTACGTAACTCCCCGAACACCGGGGAGCTGTTTTTT. Translated: CASSVRNSPNTGELFF.

Details on this clonotype: This is likely a read error, given that the CDR3 carries no conserved phenylalanine or tryptophan at its end. This chain connects TRBV20-1 to TRBJ2-3, with TRBD2 matching 11 bases. V shed 5 bases and J 4 bases; nucleotides not matched to a gene: 5. This CDR3 is 14 amino acids long. CDR1 is DFQATT and CDR2 is SNEGSKA in the germline V gene (reference sequence). DNA for the CDR3: TGCAGTGCTCCTAGCGGGGGGACCGCAGATACGCAGTATTCT. Translated, it gives CSAPSGGTADTQYS.

This clonotype was counted ten times or more. V is TRBV6-2 or TRBV6-3 and J is TRBJ1-2, with a tentative D call TRBD1 (5 bases). The germline gives CDR1 MNHEY, CDR2 SVGEGT. The V and J ends lost 6 bases and 4 bases respectively, with 15 bases between them. CDR3 length: 14 amino acids. CDR3 region: CASRTPAGSYGYTF. CDR3 nucleotide sequence: TGTGCCAGCAGGACTCCGGCAGGGAGCTATGGCTACACCTTC.

The chain links TRBV20-1 to TRBJ2-7; no definite D call. V lost 6 bases and J 3 bases, leaving 12 bases between the germline ends. This CDR3 has 12 residues. Per the germline V gene, CDR1 is DFQATT and CDR2 is SNEGSKA (reference sequence). This CDR3 is CSALAQSYEQYF. The CDR3 DNA sequence: TGCAGTGCCTTGGCTCAGAGCTACGAGCAGTACTTC.

This clonotype was detected many times. This chain links TRBV9 with TRBJ1-1; D unclear. Germline V lookup: CDR1 SGDLS, CDR2 YYNGEE. There are 13 residues in the CDR3. V was pared by 0 bases and J by 2 bases, with 5 bases between. For the CDR3, the DNA is TGTGCCAGCAGCGTAGGGTTTAACACTGAAGCTTTCTTT. Translated: CASSVGFNTEAFF. The complete variable domain, with remaining parts taken from reference TRBV9 and TRBJ1-1, reads DSGVTQTPKHLITATGQRVTLRCSPRSGDLSVYWYQQSLDQGLQFLIQYYNGEERAKGNILERFSAQQFPDLHSELNLSSLELGDSALYFCASSVGFNTEAFFGQGTRLTVV.

This clonotype was observed at least ten times. This chain joins TRBV19 and TRBJ2-1; D is perhaps TRBD2 (6 bases). This CDR3 spans 15 amino acids. Germline CDR1 reads LNHDA; CDR2 reads SQIVND (reference sequence). Trimming took 6 bases from V and 2 from J, leaving 14 bases between them. CDR3 sequence reads: CASRLAGTPYNEQFF. The CDR3, as DNA: TGTGCCAGTAGGCTAGCCGGGACTCCCTACAATGAGCAGTTCTTC.

This clonotype showed up many times. The genes are TRBV6-5 and TRBJ2-7; tentatively, D is TRBD1 or TRBD2 (5 bases each). The ends were cut back, 2 bases at V and 4 bases at J, with 9 bases in the middle. The CDR3 is 13 amino acids. CDR1 is MNHEY and CDR2 is SVGAGI in the germline V gene. The CDR3 is CASSYGDAYEQYF. Written as DNA, the CDR3 is TGTGCCAGCAGTTACGGGGACGCGTACGAGCAGTACTTC.

This chain uses TRBV7-6 with TRBJ1-1, with D perhaps TRBD1 (5 bases). Germline-derived CDR1 and CDR2 are SGHVS and FNYEAQ. The CDR3 totals 14 residues. Trimming took off 0 bases at V and 8 bases at J, with 13 bases between the two ends. CDR3 region: CASSLARTRGEAFF. In DNA, the CDR3 is TGTGCCAGCAGCTTAGCGCGCACAAGGGGAGAAGCTTTCTTT.

At least ten counts were recorded for this clonotype. The CDR3 is CASGLATGTDEKLFF. DNA of the CDR3: TGTGCTAGTGGTTTGGCTACAGGAACGGACGAAAAACTGTTTTTT. V usage is TRBV12-5 and J usage is TRBJ1-4, with D perhaps matching TRBD1 (5 bases). Germline CDR1 is LGHNT and CDR2 is FRNRAP. V shed 1 base and J shed 8 bases, with 14 bases lying between them. The CDR3 is 15 residues long.

This clonotype was found many times. The chain is built from TRBV5-5 and TRBJ2-2; D not resolved. Trimming took 4 bases from V and 4 from J, leaving 11 bases between them. This CDR3 is 14 amino acids long. The germline gives CDR1 SGHKS, CDR2 YYEKEE (reference sequence). CDR3 sequence reads: CASSLDTFTGELFF. In DNA form, the CDR3 reads TGTGCCAGCAGCCTAGACACATTCACCGGGGAGCTGTTTTTT.

This clonotype has ten or more counts. The chain employs TRBV6-2 or TRBV6-3 and TRBJ1-2, with D possibly matching TRBD1 (6 bases). CDR3 length: 14 amino acids. CDR1 is MNHEY, CDR2 SVGEGT, per germline. Trimming removed 6 bases at V and 2 bases at J, with 13 bases between. CDR3 nucleotides: TGTGCCAGCAGAACGCGGGACATAAACTATGGCTACACCTTC. This translates into CASRTRDINYGYTF.

This clonotype was seen more than once but under ten times. The chain is built from TRBV7-9 and TRBJ2-7, with TRBD2 identical over 8 bases. Germline lookup yields CDR1 SEHNR and CDR2 FQNEAQ (reference sequence). The V gene end was trimmed by 1 base and the J gene end by 5 bases; junction bases not matched to a gene: 4. The CDR3 length is 14 residues. CDR3 amino acids: CASSLVPGGHEQYF. The DNA of the CDR3 is TGTGCCAGCAGCTTAGTGCCGGGAGGGCACGAGCAGTACTTC.

This clonotype was found a few times. This chain joins TRBV4-1 and TRBJ1-1; no firm D call. Germline CDR1 reads MGHRA; CDR2 reads YSYEKL. The CDR3 runs to 14 residues. V lost 0 bases and J 6 bases, leaving 11 bases between the germline ends. The CDR3 sequence: CASSQELRQPEAFF. DNA for the CDR3: TGCGCCAGCAGCCAAGAGCTTCGGCAGCCTGAAGCTTTCTTT.

Comment on this clonotype: This may stem from a read error, because a much larger clone lies one nucleotide away. The chain employs TRBV20-1 and TRBJ1-4; maybe TRBD1 (6 bases). Between the trimmed V and J ends, which lost 6 bases and 6 bases, there was a span of 23 bases. Germline lookup yields CDR1 DFQATT and CDR2 SNEGSKA (reference sequence). CDR3 length: 16 residues. The CDR3 DNA follows: TGCAGTGCGCCTGCCGACCAGGGGAGGATTGATGAAAAACTGTTTTTT. Translation: CSAPADQGRIDEKLFF.

A remark on this clonotype: Being one base from a much bigger clone, this may be a read error. CDR3 in amino acids: CASSLRAGTDNQPQHF. CDR3 nucleotides: TGTGCCAGCAGCCTACGCGCCGGGACAGACAATCAGCCCCAGCATTTT. The chain combines TRBV5-6 with TRBJ1-5, with 7 bases aligning to TRBD1. V was clipped by 4 bases and J by 3 bases; unmatched bases: 10. Germline V CDR1 and CDR2: SGHDT, YYEEEE. This CDR3 contains 16 residues.

The sample holds many counts of this clonotype. In nucleotides, the CDR3 is TGTGCCAGCAGTGAAGTGGCAGGTAGCACAGATACGCAGTATTTT. Translation gives CASSEVAGSTDTQYF. The chain carries TRBV2 and TRBJ2-3; no clear D gene. This CDR3 comprises 15 residues. Trimming left V 1 base short and J 0 bases short, with 8 bases between. Per germline, CDR1 SNHLY and CDR2 FYNNEI.

At least ten counts were recorded for this clonotype. The chain couples TRBV12-3 or TRBV12-4 to TRBJ2-5; 7 bases are a match to TRBD1. The CDR3 has 14 residues. V lost 3 bases, J lost 4 bases, and 5 bases stayed unmatched. CDR3 sequence (DNA): TGTGCCAGCAGTTTCCCGGGACAGACAGAGACCCAGTACTTC. This translates into CASSFPGQTETQYF.

Note on this clonotype: Here the CDR3 omits its conserved ending phenylalanine or tryptophan, so a read error is the likely source. No DNA is shown, since the ends of the CDR3 on it are uncertain; the CDR3 is the one TCRdb lists. The rearrangement uses TRBV5-1 and TRBJ2-3; the table's D call of TRBD1 was not tested on the DNA. Termini included, the CDR3 measures 15 amino acids. Germline CDR1 SGHRS, CDR2 YFSETQ. This CDR3 is CASSLEAPSTDTQYL.

Comments on this clonotype: A much larger clone differs by one base, so this may be a read error. The chain combines TRBV29-1 with TRBJ2-2; TRBD1 matches 7 bases. CDR1 and CDR2 from the germline V gene are SQVTM and ANQGSEA. This CDR3 comprises 14 residues. The CDR3 loop is CSVPDRTNTGELSF. CDR3 nucleotides: TGCAGCGTTCCGGACAGGACGAACACCGGGGAGCTGTCTTTT.

This clonotype was seen a handful of times. This chain uses TRBV6-5 with TRBJ2-5; TRBD2 aligns across 7 bases. The CDR3 has 16 amino acids. The V gene end was trimmed by 2 bases and the J gene end by 1 base; junction bases not matched to a gene: 7. CDR1 MNHEY and CDR2 SVGAGI come from the germline V gene. The CDR3 DNA is TGTGCCAGCAGTTACACCCCTAGCGGAGCCCAAGAGACCCAGTACTTC. Translated, it gives CASSYTPSGAQETQYF.